This T cell receptor (beta chain) is drawn from a study of T cell changes during pregnancy in multiple sclerosis. V dropped 0 bases and J dropped 9 bases, with 13 bases sitting between them. This CDR3 region has 15 residues. Germline CDR1 and CDR2: SGDLS and YYNGEE. Libraries were prepared by immunoSEQ multiplex PCR; TCRdb keeps only in-frame clonotypes and omits some of them. The data show tens of thousands of clones, with about 89% seen just once and over 0.65% held by the top ten. This clonotype originated in a female donor with multiple sclerosis, enrolled in a pregnancy study. The chain couples TRBV9 to TRBJ1-6, with D maybe TRBD1 (6 bases). Sequencing was performed on peripheral blood, taken in the second trimester of pregnancy. CDR3 bases: TGTGCCAGCAGCGTAGGAGGAATAGGGGGTTCACCCCTCCACTTT. It specifies CASSVGGIGGSPLHF.